The clone carrying this T cell receptor beta chain was counted ten times or more. Its cognate antigen is unknown. The investigators amplified TCR beta CDR3 regions from RNA transcripts. During a first-round RT-PCR of the TCR CDR3, the HTBI primer set was used. TCRdb called the multiplex PCR reads again in MiXCR, with one record for every CDR3 protein. The table records a few hundred thousand distinct CDR3 sequences, roughly 15% of them present only once. These data are taken from a study of T cells in Graves' hyperthyroidism and ophthalmopathy. Study-level results: Progression to ophthalmopathy was predicted a median of 6.5 months early. The majority of expanded thyroid clonotypes above 0.001 also appeared in blood. Through a model of 13 V-J features, ophthalmopathy was separated from stable hyperthyroidism.

Out of around 10 ml of fresh peripheral blood came the PBMCs. The CDR3 sequence is 14 residues long. V was pared by 6 bases and J by 10 bases, with 19 bases between. Germline V gene sequence: CDR1 SNHLY, CDR2 FYNNEI. The sequence came from a woman aged 40 to 50 with Graves' ophthalmopathy. V usage is TRBV2 and J usage is TRBJ1-5; D possibly corresponds to TRBD1 (5 bases). Sequenced material: blood. The CDR3 region is CASRGEGRAIPQHF. CDR3 in DNA: TGTGCCAGCAGGGGGGAGGGGAGGGCAATACCCCAGCATTTT.